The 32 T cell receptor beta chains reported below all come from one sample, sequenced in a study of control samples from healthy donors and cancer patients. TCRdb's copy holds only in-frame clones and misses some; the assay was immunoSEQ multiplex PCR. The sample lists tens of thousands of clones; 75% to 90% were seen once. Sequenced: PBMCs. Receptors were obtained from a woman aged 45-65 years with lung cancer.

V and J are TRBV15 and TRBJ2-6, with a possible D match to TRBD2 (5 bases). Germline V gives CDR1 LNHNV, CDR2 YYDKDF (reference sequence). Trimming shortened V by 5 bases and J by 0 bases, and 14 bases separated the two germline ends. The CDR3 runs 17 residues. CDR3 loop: CATSREGSLSGANVLTF. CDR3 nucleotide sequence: TGTGCCACCAGCCGGGAAGGGTCTCTCTCTGGGGCCAACGTCCTGACTTTC.

CDR3 sequence (DNA): TGTGCCAGTAGCACCGGGACATTTGCCGTCGGGGAGCTGTTTTTT. Translation gives CASSTGTFAVGELFF. This chain uses TRBV19 with TRBJ2-2; perhaps TRBD1 as D (6 bases). This CDR3 region has 15 residues. Germline V gives CDR1 LNHDA, CDR2 SQIVND (reference sequence). Deletions cut 6 bases from V and 7 bases from J, with 18 bases between. Based on the CDR3 plus reference TRBV19 and TRBJ2-2, the full variable domain is DGGITQSPKYLFRKEGQNVTLSCEQNLNHDAMYWYRQDPGQGLRLIYYSQIVNDFQKGDIAEGYSVSREKKESFPLTVTSAQKNPTAFYLCASSTGTFAVGELFFGEGSRLTVL.

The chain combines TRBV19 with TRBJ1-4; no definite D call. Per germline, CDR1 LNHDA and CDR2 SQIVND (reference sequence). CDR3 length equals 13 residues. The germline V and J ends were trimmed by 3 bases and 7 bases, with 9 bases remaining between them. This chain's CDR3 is CASSILKTEKLFF. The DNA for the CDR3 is TGTGCCAGTAGTATCCTGAAGACTGAAAAACTGTTTTTT. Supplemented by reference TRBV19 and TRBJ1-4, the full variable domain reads DGGITQSPKYLFRKEGQNVTLSCEQNLNHDAMYWYRQDPGQGLRLIYYSQIVNDFQKGDIAEGYSVSREKKESFPLTVTSAQKNPTAFYLCASSILKTEKLFFGSGTQLSVL.

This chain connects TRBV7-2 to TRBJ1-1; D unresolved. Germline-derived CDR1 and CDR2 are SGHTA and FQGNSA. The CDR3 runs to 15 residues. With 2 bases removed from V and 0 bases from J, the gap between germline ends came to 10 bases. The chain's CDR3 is CASSLRSHLNTEAFF. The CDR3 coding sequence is TGTGCCAGCAGCTTAAGGAGCCATTTGAACACTGAAGCTTTCTTT.

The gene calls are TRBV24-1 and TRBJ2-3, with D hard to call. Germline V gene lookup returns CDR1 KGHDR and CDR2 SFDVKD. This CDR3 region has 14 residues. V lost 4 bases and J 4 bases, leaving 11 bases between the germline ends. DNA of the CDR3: TGTGCCACCAGTGAGGCTTTTACAGCAGATACGCAGTATTTT. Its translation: CATSEAFTADTQYF.

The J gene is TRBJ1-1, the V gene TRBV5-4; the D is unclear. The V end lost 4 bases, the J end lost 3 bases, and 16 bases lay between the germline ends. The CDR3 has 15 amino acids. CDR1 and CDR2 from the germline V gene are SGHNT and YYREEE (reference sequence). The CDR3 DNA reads TGTGCCAGCAGCCTACCGGGGAGGGAGGACACTGAAGCTTTCTTT. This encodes CASSLPGREDTEAFF.

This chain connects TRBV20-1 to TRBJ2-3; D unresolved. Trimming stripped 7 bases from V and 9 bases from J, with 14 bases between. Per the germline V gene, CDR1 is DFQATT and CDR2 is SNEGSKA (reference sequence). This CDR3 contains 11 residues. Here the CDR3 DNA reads TGCAGTGTCAGAGACGTTTACACGCAGTATTTT. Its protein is CSVRDVYTQYF.

CDR3 sequence: CASTAGYHLGEKLFF. CDR3 sequence (DNA): TGTGCCAGCACAGCAGGGTACCACCTTGGTGAAAAACTGTTTTTT. This rearrangement joins TRBV27 to TRBJ1-4, with D perhaps matching TRBD1 (5 bases). The CDR3 sequence is 15 residues long. Germline values: CDR1 MNHEY, CDR2 SMNVEV (reference sequence). V lost 7 bases to trimming and J lost 7 bases, with 19 bases between them. The full variable domain, its missing parts supplied by reference TRBV27 and TRBJ1-4, is EAQVTQNPRYLITVTGKKLTVTCSQNMNHEYMSWYRQDPGLGLRQIYYSMNVEVTDKGDVPEGYKVSRKEKRNFPLILESPSPNQTSLYFCASTAGYHLGEKLFFGSGTQLSVL.

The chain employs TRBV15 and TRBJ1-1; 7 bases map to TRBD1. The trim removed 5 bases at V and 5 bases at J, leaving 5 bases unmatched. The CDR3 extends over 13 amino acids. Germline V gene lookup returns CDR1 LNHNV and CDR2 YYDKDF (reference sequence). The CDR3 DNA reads TGTGCCACCAGCGGCCGCAGGGGGACTGAAGCTTTCTTT. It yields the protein CATSGRRGTEAFF.

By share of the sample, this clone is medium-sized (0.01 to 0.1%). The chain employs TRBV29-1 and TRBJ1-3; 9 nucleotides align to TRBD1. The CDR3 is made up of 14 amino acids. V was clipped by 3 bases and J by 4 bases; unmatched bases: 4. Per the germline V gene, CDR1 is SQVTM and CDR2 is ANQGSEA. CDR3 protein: CSVETGTGGNTIYF. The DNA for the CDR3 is TGCAGCGTTGAGACCGGGACAGGGGGAAACACCATATATTTT.

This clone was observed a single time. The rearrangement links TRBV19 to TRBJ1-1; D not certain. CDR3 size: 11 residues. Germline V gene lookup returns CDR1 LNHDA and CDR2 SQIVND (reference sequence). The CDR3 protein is CATKRGTEAFF. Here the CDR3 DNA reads TGTGCTACTAAACGGGGCACTGAAGCTTTCTTT.

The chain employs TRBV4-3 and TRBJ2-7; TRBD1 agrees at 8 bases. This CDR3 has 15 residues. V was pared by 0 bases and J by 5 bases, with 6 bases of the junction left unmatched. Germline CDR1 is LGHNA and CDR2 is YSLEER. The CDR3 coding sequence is TGCGCCAGCAGCCAAGATTCCCGGACAGGGAACGAGCAGTACTTC. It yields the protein CASSQDSRTGNEQYF.

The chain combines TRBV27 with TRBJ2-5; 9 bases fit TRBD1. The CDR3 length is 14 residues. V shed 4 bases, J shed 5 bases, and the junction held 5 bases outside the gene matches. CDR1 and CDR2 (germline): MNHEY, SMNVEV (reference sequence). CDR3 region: CASSSDRGRETQYF. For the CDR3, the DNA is TGTGCCAGCAGTTCGGACAGGGGTAGGGAGACCCAGTACTTC.

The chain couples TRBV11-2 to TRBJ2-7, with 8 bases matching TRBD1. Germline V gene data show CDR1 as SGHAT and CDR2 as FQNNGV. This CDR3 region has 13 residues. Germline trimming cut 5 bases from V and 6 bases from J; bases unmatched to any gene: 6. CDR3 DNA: TGTGCCAGCAGCACGATCACAGGGGGCGAGCAGTACTTC. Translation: CASSTITGGEQYF.

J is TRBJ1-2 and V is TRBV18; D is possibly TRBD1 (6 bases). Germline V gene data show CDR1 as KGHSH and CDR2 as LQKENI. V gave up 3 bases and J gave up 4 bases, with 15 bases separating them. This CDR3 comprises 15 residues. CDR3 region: CASSPSQGSGYGYTF. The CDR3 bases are TGTGCCAGCTCACCGTCACAGGGAAGCGGCTATGGCTACACCTTC.

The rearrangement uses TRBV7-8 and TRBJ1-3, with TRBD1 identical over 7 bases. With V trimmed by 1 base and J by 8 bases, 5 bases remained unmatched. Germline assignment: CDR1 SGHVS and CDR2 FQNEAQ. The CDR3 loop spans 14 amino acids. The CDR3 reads CASSLDNRGDTIYF. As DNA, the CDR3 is TGTGCCAGCAGCTTAGATAACAGGGGCGACACCATATATTTT.

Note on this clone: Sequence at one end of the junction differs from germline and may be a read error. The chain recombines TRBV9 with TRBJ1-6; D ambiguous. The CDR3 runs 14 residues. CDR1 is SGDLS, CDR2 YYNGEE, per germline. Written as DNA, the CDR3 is TGTGCCAGCAGCGTAGAATTAGATAATTCACACCTCCACTTT. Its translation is CASSVELDNSHLHF. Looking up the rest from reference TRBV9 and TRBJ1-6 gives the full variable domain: DSGVTQTPKHLITATGQRVTLRCSPRSGDLSVYWYQQSLDQGLQFLIQYYNGEERAKGNILERFSAQQFPDLHSELNLSSLELGDSALYFCASSVELDNSHLHFGNGTRLTVT.

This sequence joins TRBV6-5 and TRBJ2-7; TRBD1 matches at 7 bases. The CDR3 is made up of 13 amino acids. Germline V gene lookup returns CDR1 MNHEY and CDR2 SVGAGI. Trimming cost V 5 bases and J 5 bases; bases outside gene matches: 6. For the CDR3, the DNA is TGTGCCAGCAGTACGACAGGGTTTGACGAGCAGTACTTC. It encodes CASSTTGFDEQYF.

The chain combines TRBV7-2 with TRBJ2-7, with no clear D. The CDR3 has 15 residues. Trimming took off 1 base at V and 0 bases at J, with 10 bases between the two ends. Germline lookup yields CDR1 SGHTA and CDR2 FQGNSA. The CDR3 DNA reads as TGTGCCAGCAGCTTAGTCCCAGATAGCTCCTACGAGCAGTACTTC. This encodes CASSLVPDSSYEQYF.

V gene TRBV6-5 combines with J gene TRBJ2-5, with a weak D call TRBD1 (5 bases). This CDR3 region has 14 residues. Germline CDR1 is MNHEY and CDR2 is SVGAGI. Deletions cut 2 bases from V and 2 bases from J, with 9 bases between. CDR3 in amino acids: CASSYTQGQETQYF. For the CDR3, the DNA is TGTGCCAGCAGTTACACCCAGGGACAAGAGACCCAGTACTTC.

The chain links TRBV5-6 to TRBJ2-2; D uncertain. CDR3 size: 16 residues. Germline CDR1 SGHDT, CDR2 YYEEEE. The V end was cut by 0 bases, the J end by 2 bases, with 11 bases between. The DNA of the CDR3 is TGTGCCAGCAGCTTGGTATCGGCAGATAACACCGGGGAGCTGTTTTTT. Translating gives CASSLVSADNTGELFF.

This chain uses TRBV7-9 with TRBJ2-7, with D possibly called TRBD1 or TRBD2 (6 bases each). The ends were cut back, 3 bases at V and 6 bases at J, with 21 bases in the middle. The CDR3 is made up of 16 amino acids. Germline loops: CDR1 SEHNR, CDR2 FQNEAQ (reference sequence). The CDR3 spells CASSFSTSGGGGEQYF. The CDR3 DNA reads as TGTGCCAGCAGCTTCTCGACGAGCGGAGGGGGTGGCGAGCAGTACTTC.

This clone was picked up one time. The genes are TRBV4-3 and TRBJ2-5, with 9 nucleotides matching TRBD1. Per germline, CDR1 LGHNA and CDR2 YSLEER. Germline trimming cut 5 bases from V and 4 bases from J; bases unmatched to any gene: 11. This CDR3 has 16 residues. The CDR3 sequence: CASSSGRTGAGETQYF. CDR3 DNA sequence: TGCGCCAGCAGCTCGGGGAGGACAGGGGCCGGAGAGACCCAGTACTTC.

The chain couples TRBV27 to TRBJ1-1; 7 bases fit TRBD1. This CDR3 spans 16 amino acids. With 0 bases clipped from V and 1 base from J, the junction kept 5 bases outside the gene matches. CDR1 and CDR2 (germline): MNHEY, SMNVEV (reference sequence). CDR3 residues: CASSLSAQGRNTEAFF. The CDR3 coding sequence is TGTGCCAGCAGTTTATCAGCACAGGGGAGGAACACTGAAGCTTTCTTT.

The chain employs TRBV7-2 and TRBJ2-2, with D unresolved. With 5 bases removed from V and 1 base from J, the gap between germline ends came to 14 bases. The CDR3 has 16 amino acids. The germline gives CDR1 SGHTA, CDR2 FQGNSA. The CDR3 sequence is CASSPHEVRNTGELFF. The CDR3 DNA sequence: TGTGCCAGCAGCCCTCACGAAGTTCGGAACACCGGGGAGCTGTTTTTT.

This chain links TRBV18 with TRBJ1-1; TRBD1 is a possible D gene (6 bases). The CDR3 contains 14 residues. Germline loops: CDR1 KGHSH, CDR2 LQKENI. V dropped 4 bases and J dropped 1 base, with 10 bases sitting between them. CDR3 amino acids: CASSLWTENTEAFF. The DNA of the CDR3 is TGTGCCAGCTCACTTTGGACAGAGAACACTGAAGCTTTCTTT.

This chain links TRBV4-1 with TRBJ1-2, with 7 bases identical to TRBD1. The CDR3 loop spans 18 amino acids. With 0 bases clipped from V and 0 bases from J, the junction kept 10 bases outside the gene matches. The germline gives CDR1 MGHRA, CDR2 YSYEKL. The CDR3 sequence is CASSQDAPDRVPNYGYTF. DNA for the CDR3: TGCGCCAGCAGCCAAGATGCCCCCGACAGGGTTCCTAACTATGGCTACACCTTC.

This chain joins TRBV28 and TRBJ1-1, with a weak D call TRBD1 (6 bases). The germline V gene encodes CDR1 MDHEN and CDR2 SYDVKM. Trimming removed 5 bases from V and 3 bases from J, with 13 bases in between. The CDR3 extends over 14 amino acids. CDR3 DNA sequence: TGTGCCAGCAGTGGGCATACAGGGTACACTGAAGCTTTCTTT. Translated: CASSGHTGYTEAFF.

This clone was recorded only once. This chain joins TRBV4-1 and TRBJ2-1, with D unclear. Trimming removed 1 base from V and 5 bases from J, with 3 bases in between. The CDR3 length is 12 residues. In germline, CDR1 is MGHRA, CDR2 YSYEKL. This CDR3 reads CASSQGDNEQFF. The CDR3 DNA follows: TGCGCCAGCAGCCAAGGGGACAATGAGCAGTTCTTC.

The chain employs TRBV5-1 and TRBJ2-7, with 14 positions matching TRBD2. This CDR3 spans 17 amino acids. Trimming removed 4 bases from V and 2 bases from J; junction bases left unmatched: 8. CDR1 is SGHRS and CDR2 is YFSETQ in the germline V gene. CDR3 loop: CASSQGLAGAVTYEQYF. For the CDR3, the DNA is TGCGCCAGCAGCCAGGGACTAGCGGGGGCCGTTACCTACGAGCAGTACTTC.

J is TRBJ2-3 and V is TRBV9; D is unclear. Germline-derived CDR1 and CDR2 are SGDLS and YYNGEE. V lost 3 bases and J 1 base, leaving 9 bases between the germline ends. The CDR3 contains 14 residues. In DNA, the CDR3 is TGTGCCAGCAGCGAGGGAAGGGGCACAGATACGCAGTATTTT. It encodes CASSEGRGTDTQYF. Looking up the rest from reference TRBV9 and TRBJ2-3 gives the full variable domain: DSGVTQTPKHLITATGQRVTLRCSPRSGDLSVYWYQQSLDQGLQFLIQYYNGEERAKGNILERFSAQQFPDLHSELNLSSLELGDSALYFCASSEGRGTDTQYFGPGTRLTVL.

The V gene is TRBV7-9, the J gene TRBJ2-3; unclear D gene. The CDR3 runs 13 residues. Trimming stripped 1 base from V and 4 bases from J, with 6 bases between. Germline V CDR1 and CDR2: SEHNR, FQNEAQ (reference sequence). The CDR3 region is CASSLGDADTQYF. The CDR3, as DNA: TGTGCCAGCAGCTTAGGTGACGCAGATACGCAGTATTTT.